This T cell receptor beta chain comes out of a study of cytomegalovirus exposure and HLA in healthy donors. About the research overall: The 120 validation repertoires used the same platform as the roughly 700 first-cohort repertoires (as reported by a later analysis).

The assay was immunoSEQ multiplex PCR, and TCRdb's table has in-frame clones only and misses some. The sample holds about 150,000 clones; roughly nine tenths are singletons and the top ten take about 0.7%. With regard to this clone: Its specificity is unknown.

The donors were members of the validation cohort comprising roughly 130 subjects, separate from the approximately 630-subject first cohort. Overall study results and limits: Clusters of TCRs from the first cohort tended to co-occur in the roughly 120 validation repertoires (as a later analysis found). Cytomegalovirus association was assigned to 150 to 200 TCR beta chains.

This CDR3 is built from 15 residues. V lost 4 bases to trimming and J lost 4 bases, with 17 bases between them. Germline V lookup: CDR1 SGHNT, CDR2 YYREEE (reference sequence). Sequenced sample: PBMCs. The V gene is TRBV5-4, the J gene TRBJ1-2; D call uncertain. The clonotype was recovered from a man aged 18 to 29 in good health and CMV-seronegative. CDR3 coding DNA: TGTGCCAGCAGCCTGTGGGAGGGAGGGTTCTATGGCTACACCTTC. This encodes CASSLWEGGFYGYTF.